The 14 T cell receptor beta chains reported below all come from one sample, sequenced in a study of T cell repertoires in cytomegalovirus infection. MiXCR, run by TCRdb on the reads, gives a single entry per CDR3 protein. Among roughly 720,000 distinct CDR3 sequences listed, approximately 34% were seen once. Sequencing was done on a sample of PBMCs. Receptor source: a human donor in good health (CMV status not recorded). Some clones in this sample may be carry-over from other donors' samples.

The rearrangement links TRBV28 to TRBJ1-2, with 11 bases that match TRBD1. The CDR3 spans 15 residues. From germline, CDR1 is MDHEN and CDR2 SYDVKM. The V gene end was trimmed by 5 bases and the J gene end by 4 bases; junction bases not matched to a gene: 6. DNA for the CDR3: TGTGCCAGCAGTACGCGGACAGGGGGCGGCTATGGCTACACCTTC. This sequence encodes CASSTRTGGGYGYTF.

This clonotype has more than one count but fewer than ten. The chain couples TRBV20-1 to TRBJ1-5; D might be TRBD1 (5 bases). This CDR3 contains 17 residues. Trimming took 0 bases from V and 3 from J, leaving 18 bases between them. Germline V lookup: CDR1 DFQATT, CDR2 SNEGSKA (reference sequence). The chain's CDR3 is CSARDPGTAASNQPQHF. The CDR3 bases are TGCAGTGCTAGAGACCCCGGGACCGCCGCGTCCAATCAGCCCCAGCATTTT.

This clonotype showed up many times. The rearrangement joins TRBV4-1 to TRBJ1-4; no clear D gene. Germline assignment: CDR1 MGHRA and CDR2 YSYEKL. V was clipped by 4 bases and J by 0 bases, with 12 bases between them. The CDR3 sequence is 16 residues long. CDR3 coding DNA: TGCGCCAGCAGCCGGGCAGGAGGAACAACTAATGAAAAACTGTTTTTT. Translation gives CASSRAGGTTNEKLFF.

V and J are TRBV7-9 and TRBJ2-1, with D perhaps TRBD1 (5 bases). Between the trimmed V and J ends, which lost 5 bases and 8 bases, there was a span of 10 bases. The CDR3 runs to 12 residues. Germline assignment: CDR1 SEHNR and CDR2 FQNEAQ (reference sequence). CDR3 nucleotide sequence: TGTGCCAGCAGCCCAGGGAACGATGAGCAGTTCTTC. Protein: CASSPGNDEQFF.

This sequence joins TRBV11-2 and TRBJ1-2, with 8 bases aligning to TRBD1. This CDR3 is 13 amino acids long. Germline assignment: CDR1 SGHAT and CDR2 FQNNGV. Unmatched junction bases numbered 9, after V lost 8 bases and J lost 7 bases. The CDR3 loop reads CASYPGGAFGYTF. The CDR3 nucleotides read TGTGCCAGCTACCCAGGGGGCGCTTTTGGCTACACCTTC.

The chain joins TRBV7-9 to TRBJ1-2; 8 bases align to TRBD1. V trimming: 8 bases; J trimming: 4 bases; junction bases outside the gene matches: 9. Germline assignment: CDR1 SEHNR and CDR2 FQNEAQ (reference sequence). The CDR3 has 14 amino acids. The CDR3: CASFGQGTIYGYTF. The CDR3 region has the DNA TGTGCCAGCTTTGGACAGGGAACCATCTATGGCTACACCTTC. Combining the CDR3 with reference TRBV7-9 and TRBJ1-2 gives the whole variable domain DTGVSQNPRHKITKRGQNVTFRCDPISEHNRLYWYRQTLGQGPEFLTYFQNEAQLEKSRLLSDRFSAERPKGSFSTLEIQRTEQGDSAMYLCASFGQGTIYGYTFGSGTRLTVV.

Worth noting for this clonotype: One base away lies a much larger clone, so this may be a sequencing read error. The J gene is TRBJ2-1, the V gene TRBV7-8; D ambiguous. The CDR3 contains 13 residues. V was clipped by 8 bases and J by 4 bases, with 12 bases between them. CDR1 is SGHVS, CDR2 FQNEAQ, per germline. The CDR3 DNA reads as TGTGCCAGCCGCCTACGACATTACAATGAGCAGTTCTTC. Translated, it gives CASRLRHYNEQFF.

The V and J genes are TRBV28 and TRBJ2-5, with D unresolved. Trimming took 7 bases from V and 0 from J, leaving 12 bases between them. The CDR3 has 14 residues. The germline V gene encodes CDR1 MDHEN and CDR2 SYDVKM. CDR3 sequence (DNA): TGTGCCAGCACCAAGCTAGTTCACCAAGAGACCCAGTACTTC. This encodes CASTKLVHQETQYF.

The chain has TRBV6-6 and TRBJ1-5; D remains unclear. Trimming took 6 bases from V and 0 from J, leaving 6 bases between them. The germline V gene has CDR1 MNHNY and CDR2 SVGAGI (reference sequence). The CDR3 loop spans 13 amino acids. CDR3 bases: TGTGCCAGCAGAACCAATAGCAATCAGCCCCAGCATTTT. Translation gives CASRTNSNQPQHF.

This CDR3 is CASSQDRAGTNEKLFF. The CDR3 DNA sequence: TGTGCCAGTAGTCAAGATCGGGCAGGGACTAATGAAAAACTGTTTTTT. This sequence joins TRBV19 and TRBJ1-4; maybe TRBD1 (5 bases). The CDR3 spans 16 residues. CDR1 LNHDA and CDR2 SQIVND come from the germline V gene (reference sequence). With 5 bases removed from V and 2 bases from J, the gap between germline ends came to 15 bases.

This clonotype was counted between two and nine times. The rearrangement joins TRBV6-2 or TRBV6-3 to TRBJ2-1; 14 bases map to TRBD2. The ends lost 6 bases at V and 0 bases at J; junction bases unmatched: 1. The CDR3 is made up of 16 amino acids. Germline loops: CDR1 MNHEY, CDR2 SVGEGT. CDR3 DNA: TGTGCCAGCAGGGGGACTAGCGGGAGCTCCTACAATGAGCAGTTCTTC. Its protein is CASRGTSGSSYNEQFF.

This clonotype occurred many times. This sequence joins TRBV7-2 and TRBJ2-5; D not certain. V was cut by 5 bases and J by 8 bases, with 15 bases left in between. This CDR3 has 13 residues. Germline V gives CDR1 SGHTA, CDR2 FQGNSA. The CDR3 DNA reads TGTGCCAGCAGCCCCGAGGCCAGGCGTACCCAGTACTTC. Translated, it gives CASSPEARRTQYF.

There are a few counts of this clonotype. The chain combines TRBV7-2 with TRBJ1-5, with D maybe TRBD1 (6 bases). Per the germline V gene, CDR1 is SGHTA and CDR2 is FQGNSA. The CDR3 extends over 16 amino acids. V was trimmed by 1 base and J by 1 base, leaving 11 bases between them. The CDR3: CASSLVGGASNQPQHF. CDR3 sequence (DNA): TGTGCCAGCAGCTTAGTAGGGGGGGCCAGCAATCAGCCCCAGCATTTT.

In regard to this clonotype: Germline and junction disagree at one end, which may indicate a read error. The gene calls are TRBV7-4 and TRBJ1-1, with D maybe TRBD1 (6 bases). The CDR3 runs to 17 residues. Germline V gene data show CDR1 as SGHVT and CDR2 as SQSDAQ. The CDR3 DNA reads TGTGCCAGAAGCCGCACTACTTCACAGGGCTCGGCGTCTGAAGCTTTGTTT. Translation: CARSRTTSQGSASEALF. The variable domain in full, completed from reference TRBV7-4 and TRBJ1-1, reads GAGVSQSPRYKVAKRGRDVALRCDSISGHVTLYWYRQTLGQGSEVLTYSQSDAQRDKSGRPSGRFSAERPERSVSTLKIQRTEQGDSAVYLCARSRTTSQGSASEALFGQGTRLTVV.